This TCR beta chain was observed in a study of CD8+ T cells in alopecia areata. Isolated RNA was reverse transcribed into cDNA used as the sequencing template. The assay was immunoSEQ multiplex PCR, and TCRdb's table has in-frame clones only and misses some. The data contain some 150,000 clones, around 55% of them seen just once; the ten biggest clones take up approximately 19%. In its sample, this clone was seen many times. The CDR3 is 15 residues long. CDR1 is SGHRS and CDR2 is YFSETQ in the germline V gene. The V gene lost 0 bases and the J gene lost 4 bases, with 11 bases spanning the gap. V and J are TRBV5-1 and TRBJ2-1; D might be TRBD1 (5 bases). This receptor was identified in a human donor with alopecia areata. The specimen was CD8+ T cells sorted from blood, collected at week 0. The CDR3 loop reads CASSLEQGLYNEQFF. The CDR3 nucleotides read TGCGCCAGCAGCTTGGAGCAGGGATTATACAATGAGCAGTTCTTC. Using reference TRBV5-1 and TRBJ2-1 for the parts outside the CDR3, the full variable domain is KAGVTQTPRYLIKTRGQQVTLSCSPISGHRSVSWYQQTPGQGLQFLFEYFSETQRNKGNFPGRFSGRQFSNSRSEMNVSTLELGDSALYLCASSLEQGLYNEQFFGPGTRLTVL.